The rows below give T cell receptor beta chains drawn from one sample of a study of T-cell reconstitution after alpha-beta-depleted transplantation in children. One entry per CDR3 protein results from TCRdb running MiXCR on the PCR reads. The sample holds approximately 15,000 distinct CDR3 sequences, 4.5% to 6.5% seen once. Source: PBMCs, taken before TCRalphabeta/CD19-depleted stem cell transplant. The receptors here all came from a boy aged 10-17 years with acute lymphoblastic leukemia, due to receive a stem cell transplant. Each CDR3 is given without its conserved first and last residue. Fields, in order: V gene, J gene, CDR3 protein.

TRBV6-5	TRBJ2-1	ASSYSTVYNEQF
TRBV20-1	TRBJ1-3	SARDLGYVRARTGNTIY
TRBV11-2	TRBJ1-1	ASHPTTSNTEAF
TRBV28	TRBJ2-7	ASSLGYPGTIYEQY
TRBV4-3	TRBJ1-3	ASSRVGGVIGNTIY
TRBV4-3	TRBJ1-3	ASSQEVSGNTIY
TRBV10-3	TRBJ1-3	AISEPGRGNTIY
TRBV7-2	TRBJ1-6	ASSTQGGLSPLH
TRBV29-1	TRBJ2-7	SGRGDGEQY
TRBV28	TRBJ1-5	ASRGTGVFQPQH
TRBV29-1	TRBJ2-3	SVYREGHTDTQY
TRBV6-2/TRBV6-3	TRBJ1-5	ASRWTVNSNQPQH
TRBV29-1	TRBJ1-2	SALPEAGYGYT
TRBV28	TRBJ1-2	ASSPRQGAYGYT
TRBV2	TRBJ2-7	ASRRDTTYEQY
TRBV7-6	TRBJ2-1	ASSLELAGVYNEQF
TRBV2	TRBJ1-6	ASSESGVYNSPLH
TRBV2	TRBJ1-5	ASSLQGISNQPQH
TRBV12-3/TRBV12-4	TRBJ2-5	ASSLADRLEY
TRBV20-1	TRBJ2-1	SARKREVPWNEQF
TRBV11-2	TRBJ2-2	ASSFAGGLDTGELF
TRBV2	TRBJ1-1	ASSLQGSGAF
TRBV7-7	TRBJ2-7	ASRYRDRGYEQY
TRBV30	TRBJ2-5	AWTRRGQGPQETQY
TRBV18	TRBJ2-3	ASSGDSGNTDTQY
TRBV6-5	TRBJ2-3	ASSPPRGSLGTQY
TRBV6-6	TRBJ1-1	ASSATLSTEAF
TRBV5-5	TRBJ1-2	ASSLGTGYYGYT
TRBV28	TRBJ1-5	ASSSPQH
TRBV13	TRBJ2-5	ASSIGETQY
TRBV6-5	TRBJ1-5	ASSTGFQPQH
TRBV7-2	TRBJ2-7	ASSLGLVNYEQY
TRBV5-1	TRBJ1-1	ASSQGIEAF
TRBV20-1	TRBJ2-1	SARLGGRPYNEQF
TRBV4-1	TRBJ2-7	ASSQVLGLVYEQY
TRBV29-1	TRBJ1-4	SVQLATNEKLF
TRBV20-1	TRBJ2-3	SAGRGGLTDTQY
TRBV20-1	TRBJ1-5	SANRQGSELNQPQH
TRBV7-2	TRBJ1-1	ASSLSPGDLRTEAF
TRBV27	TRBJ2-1	ASSLDYYSYNEQF
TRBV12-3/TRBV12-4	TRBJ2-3	ASSLTRTDTQY
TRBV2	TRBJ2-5	ARGRTGSETQY
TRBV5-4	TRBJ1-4	ASSFSGQGEGEKLF
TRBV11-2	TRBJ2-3	ASSLGGLAGADTQY
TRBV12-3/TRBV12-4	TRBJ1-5	ASSFGGGANQPQH
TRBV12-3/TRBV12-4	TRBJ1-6	ASSLGIPNNSPLH
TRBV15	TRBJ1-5	ATSRVGGLRVYQPQH
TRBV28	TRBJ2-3	ASSLQAGGDTQY
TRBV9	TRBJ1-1	ASSAASEAF
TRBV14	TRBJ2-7	ASSQGVRGYEQY
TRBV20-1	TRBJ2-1	SARELGLVGYNEQF
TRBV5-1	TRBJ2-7	ASSQTGYEQY
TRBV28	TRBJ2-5	ASSFLRGAGQETQY
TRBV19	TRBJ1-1	ASSIHSEAF
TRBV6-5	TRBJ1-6	ASSLWSEDPNNSPLH
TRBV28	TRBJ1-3	ASSLGGSKKGISGNTIY
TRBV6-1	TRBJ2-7	ASRPLAGEAYEQY
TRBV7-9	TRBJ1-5	ASSSTAYSNQPQH